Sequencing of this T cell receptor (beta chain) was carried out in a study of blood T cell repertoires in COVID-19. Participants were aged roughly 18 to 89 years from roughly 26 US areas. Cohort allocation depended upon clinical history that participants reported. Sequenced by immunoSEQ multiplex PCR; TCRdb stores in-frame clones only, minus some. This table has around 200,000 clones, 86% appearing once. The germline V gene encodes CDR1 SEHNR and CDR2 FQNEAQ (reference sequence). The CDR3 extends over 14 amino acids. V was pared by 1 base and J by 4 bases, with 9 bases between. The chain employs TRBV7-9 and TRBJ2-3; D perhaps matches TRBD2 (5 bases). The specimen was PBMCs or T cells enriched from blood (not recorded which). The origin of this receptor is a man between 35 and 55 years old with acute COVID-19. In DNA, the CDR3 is TGTGCCAGCAGCTTAGGTGTTAGCGCAGATACGCAGTATTTT. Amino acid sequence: CASSLGVSADTQYF.